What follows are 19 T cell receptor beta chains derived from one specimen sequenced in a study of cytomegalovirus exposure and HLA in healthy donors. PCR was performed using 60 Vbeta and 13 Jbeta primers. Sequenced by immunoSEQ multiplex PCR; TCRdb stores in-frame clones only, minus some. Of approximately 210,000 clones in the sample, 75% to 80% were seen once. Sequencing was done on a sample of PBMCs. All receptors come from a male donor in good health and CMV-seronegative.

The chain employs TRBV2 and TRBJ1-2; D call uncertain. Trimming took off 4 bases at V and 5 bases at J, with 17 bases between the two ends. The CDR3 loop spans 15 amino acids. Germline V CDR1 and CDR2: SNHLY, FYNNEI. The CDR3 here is CASSVRGMAHYGYTF. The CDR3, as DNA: TGTGCCAGCAGTGTTAGAGGTATGGCCCATTATGGCTACACCTTC.

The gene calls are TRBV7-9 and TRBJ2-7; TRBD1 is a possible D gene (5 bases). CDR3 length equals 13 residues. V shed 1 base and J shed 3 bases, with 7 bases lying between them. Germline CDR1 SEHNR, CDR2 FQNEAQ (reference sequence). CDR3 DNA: TGTGCCAGCAGCTTAGGACAGAACTACGAGCAGTACTTC. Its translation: CASSLGQNYEQYF.

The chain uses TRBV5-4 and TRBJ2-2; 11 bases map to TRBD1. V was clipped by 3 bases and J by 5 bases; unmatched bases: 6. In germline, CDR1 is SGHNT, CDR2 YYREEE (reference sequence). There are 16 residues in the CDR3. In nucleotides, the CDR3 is TGTGCCAGCAGCTCAGGACAGGGGGCATTAACCGGGGAGCTGTTTTTT. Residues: CASSSGQGALTGELFF.

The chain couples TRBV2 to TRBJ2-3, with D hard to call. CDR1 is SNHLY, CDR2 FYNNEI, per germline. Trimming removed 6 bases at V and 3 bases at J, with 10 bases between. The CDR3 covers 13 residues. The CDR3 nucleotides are TGTGCCAGCAGGCGATTGCGAACAGATACGCAGTATTTT. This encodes CASRRLRTDTQYF.

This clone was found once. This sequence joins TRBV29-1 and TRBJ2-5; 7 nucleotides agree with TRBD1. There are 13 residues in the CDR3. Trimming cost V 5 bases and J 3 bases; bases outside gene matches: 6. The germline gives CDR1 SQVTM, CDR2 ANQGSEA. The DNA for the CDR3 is TGCAGCGTTCAACGGGACAGAGAAGAGACCCAGTACTTC. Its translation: CSVQRDREETQYF.

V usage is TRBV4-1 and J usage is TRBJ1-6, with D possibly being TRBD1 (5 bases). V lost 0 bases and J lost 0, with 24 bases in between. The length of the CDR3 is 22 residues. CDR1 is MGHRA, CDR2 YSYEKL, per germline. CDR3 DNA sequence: TGCGCCAGCAGCCAAGATTCCTTGGGGCAGGGCACTTTGAGCTCCTATAATTCACCCCTCCACTTT. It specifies CASSQDSLGQGTLSSYNSPLHF.

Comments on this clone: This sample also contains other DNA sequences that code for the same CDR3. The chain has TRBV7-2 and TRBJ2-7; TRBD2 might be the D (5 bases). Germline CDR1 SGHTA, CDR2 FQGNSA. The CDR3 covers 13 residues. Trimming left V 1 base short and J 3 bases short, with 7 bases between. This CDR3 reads CASSLGRGYEQYF. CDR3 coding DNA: TGTGCCAGCAGCTTAGGACGGGGCTACGAGCAGTACTTC.

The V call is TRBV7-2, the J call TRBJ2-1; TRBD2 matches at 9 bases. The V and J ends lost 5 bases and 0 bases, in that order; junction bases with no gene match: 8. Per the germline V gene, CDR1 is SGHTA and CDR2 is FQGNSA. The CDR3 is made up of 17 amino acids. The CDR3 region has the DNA TGTGCCAGCAGCAGGGAGGTTAGCGGGAGCTCCTACAATGAGCAGTTCTTC. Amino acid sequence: CASSREVSGSSYNEQFF.

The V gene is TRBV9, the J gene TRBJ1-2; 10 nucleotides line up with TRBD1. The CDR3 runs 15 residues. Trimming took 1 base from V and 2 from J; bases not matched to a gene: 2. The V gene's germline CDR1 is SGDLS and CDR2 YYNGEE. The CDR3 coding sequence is TGTGCCAGCAGCGTACTGACAGGGGGCAACTATGGCTACACCTTC. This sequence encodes CASSVLTGGNYGYTF.

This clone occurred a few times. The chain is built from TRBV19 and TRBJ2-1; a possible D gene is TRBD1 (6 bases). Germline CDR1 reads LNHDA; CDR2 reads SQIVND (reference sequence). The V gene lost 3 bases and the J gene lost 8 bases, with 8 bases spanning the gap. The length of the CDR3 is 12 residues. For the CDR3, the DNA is TGTGCCAGTAGTATCGGGACACATGAGCAGTTCTTC. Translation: CASSIGTHEQFF.

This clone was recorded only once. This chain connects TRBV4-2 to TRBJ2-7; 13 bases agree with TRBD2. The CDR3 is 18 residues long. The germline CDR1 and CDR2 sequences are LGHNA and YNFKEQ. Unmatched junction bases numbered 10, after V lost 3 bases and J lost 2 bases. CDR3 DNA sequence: TGTGCCAGCAGCCAGCCCGCAGGACTAGCGGGGGACACCTACGAGCAGTACTTC. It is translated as CASSQPAGLAGDTYEQYF.

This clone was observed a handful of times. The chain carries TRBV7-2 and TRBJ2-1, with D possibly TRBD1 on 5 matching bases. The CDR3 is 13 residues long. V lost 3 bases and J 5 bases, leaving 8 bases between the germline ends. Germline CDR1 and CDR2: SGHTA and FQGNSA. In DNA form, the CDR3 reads TGTGCCAGCAGCTTTATAGGGGACAATGAGCAGTTCTTC. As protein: CASSFIGDNEQFF.

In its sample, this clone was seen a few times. CDR3 protein: CASSQGSGRAWWEEQYF. The CDR3 coding sequence is TGTGCCAGCAGCCAAGGGTCCGGGAGGGCCTGGTGGGAAGAGCAGTACTTC. This chain connects TRBV14 to TRBJ2-7; TRBD2 aligns across 8 bases. The CDR3 consists of 17 residues. V lost 1 base to trimming and J lost 7 bases; unmatched junction nucleotides: 15. The germline V gene has CDR1 SGHDN and CDR2 FVKESK.

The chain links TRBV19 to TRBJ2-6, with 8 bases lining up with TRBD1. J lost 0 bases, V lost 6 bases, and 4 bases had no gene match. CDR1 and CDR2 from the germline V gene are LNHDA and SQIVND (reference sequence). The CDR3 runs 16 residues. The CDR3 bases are TGTGCCAGTAGGGGGACAGGCTACTCTGGGGCCAACGTCCTGACTTTC. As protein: CASRGTGYSGANVLTF.

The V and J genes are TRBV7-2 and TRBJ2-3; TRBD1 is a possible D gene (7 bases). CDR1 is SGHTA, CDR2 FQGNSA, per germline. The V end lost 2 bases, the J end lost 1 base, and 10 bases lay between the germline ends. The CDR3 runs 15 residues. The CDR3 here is CASSLQGGGTDTQYF. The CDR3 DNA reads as TGTGCCAGCAGCTTACAGGGGGGCGGCACAGATACGCAGTATTTT.

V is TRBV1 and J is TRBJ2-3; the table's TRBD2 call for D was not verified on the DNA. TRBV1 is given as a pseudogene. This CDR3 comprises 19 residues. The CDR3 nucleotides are TGCACCAGCAGCCAAGTCACAACCTCCCCTAGTGCCCCCACAGATACGCAGTATTTT. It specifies CTSSQVTTSPSAPTDTQYF.

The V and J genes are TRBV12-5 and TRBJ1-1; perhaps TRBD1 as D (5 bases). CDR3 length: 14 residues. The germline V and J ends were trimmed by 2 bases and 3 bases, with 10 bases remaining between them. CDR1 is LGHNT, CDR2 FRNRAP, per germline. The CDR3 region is CASGLRGVDTEAFF. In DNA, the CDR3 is TGTGCTAGTGGTTTGAGGGGTGTAGACACTGAAGCTTTCTTT.

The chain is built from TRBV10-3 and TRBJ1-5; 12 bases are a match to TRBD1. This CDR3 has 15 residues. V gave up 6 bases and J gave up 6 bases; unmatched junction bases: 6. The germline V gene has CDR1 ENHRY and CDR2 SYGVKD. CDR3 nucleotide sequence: TGTGCCATCAGAGAGGGACAGGGGGCGGGTCAGCCCCAGCATTTT. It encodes CAIREGQGAGQPQHF.

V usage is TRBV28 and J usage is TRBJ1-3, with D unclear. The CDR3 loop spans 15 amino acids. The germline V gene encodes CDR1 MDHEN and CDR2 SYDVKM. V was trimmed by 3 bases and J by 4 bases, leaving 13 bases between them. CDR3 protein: CASSLQDFTGNTIYF. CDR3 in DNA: TGTGCCAGCAGTTTGCAGGACTTTACGGGAAACACCATATATTTT.